This T cell receptor beta chain was retrieved from a study of blood T cell repertoires in COVID-19. Germline values: CDR1 KGHDR, CDR2 SFDVKD. The V gene lost 3 bases and the J gene lost 4 bases, with 18 bases spanning the gap. CDR3 length equals 18 residues. Clones were sequenced by immunoSEQ multiplex PCR, and TCRdb holds only the in-frame ones, with some missing. The table includes about 200,000 clones, 82% detected once. The sequencing sample was made of peripheral blood. This receptor was obtained from a woman aged 70-85 years with COVID-19, enrolled during active disease. V and J are TRBV24-1 and TRBJ2-6; maybe TRBD1 (7 bases). The CDR3 spells CATSDPAEGAHGANVLTF. CDR3 nucleotide sequence: TGTGCCACCAGTGATCCGGCGGAGGGGGCGCACGGGGCCAACGTCCTGACTTTC.